A selection of T cell receptor beta chains follows, all from one sample in a study of CD8+ T cells in alopecia areata. Profiled with immunoSEQ multiplex PCR; TCRdb holds only in-frame clones, not every one. The table lists a few hundred thousand clones, around two fifths of them singletons. The source material was CD4+ T cells sorted from blood, sampled at roughly week 30, from a patient treated with tofacitinib. These receptors were taken from a human donor with alopecia areata. The CDR3 runs from the conserved cysteine through the conserved F or W. The D gene is left open where the match is weak. Some rows have no size entry. The others give once, few or many, or a class for an expanded clone.

j_call v_call d_call clone_size cdr3_aa cdr3_nt
TRBJ2-5 TRBV7-3 NA few CASSSGPQETQYF TGTGCCAGCAGCTCGGGACCACAAGAGACCCAGTACTTC
TRBJ1-1 TRBV29-1 NA NA CSVGNGIRDTEAFF TGCAGCGTTGGCAATGGGATCCGGGACACTGAAGCTTTCTTT
TRBJ2-3 TRBV30 TRBD2 NA CAYYPRTSGSSDTQYF TGTGCCTATTACCCAAGGACTAGCGGGAGTTCAGATACGCAGTATTTT
TRBJ1-4 TRBV7-9 NA NA CASSLSGNEKLFF TGTGCCAGCAGCTTATCCGGGAATGAAAAACTGTTTTTT
TRBJ2-1 TRBV7-2 NA few CASSLGPLPDEQFF TGTGCCAGCAGCTTAGGGCCCCTGCCCGATGAGCAGTTCTTC
TRBJ1-4 TRBV19 NA NA CASMGLAGMEKLFF TGTGCCAGTATGGGACTCGCAGGGATGGAAAAACTGTTTTTT
TRBJ1-1 TRBV30 TRBD1 NA CAWTGQGQGAFF TGTGCCTGGACGGGACAGGGGCAAGGAGCTTTCTTT
TRBJ2-3 TRBV29-1 NA few CSVNRRGTDTQYF TGCAGCGTTAACCGAAGGGGCACAGATACGCAGTATTTT
TRBJ1-5 TRBV6-5 TRBD1 few CASSRDSSNQPQHF TGTGCCAGCAGTCGGGACAGCTCCAATCAGCCCCAGCATTTT
TRBJ1-5 TRBV6-1 NA NA CASSEAAGNQPQHF TGTGCCAGCAGTGAAGCTGCAGGCAATCAGCCCCAGCATTTT
TRBJ1-4 TRBV7-6 NA NA CASSLFSGKNEKLFF TGTGCCAGCAGCTTATTTTCAGGGAAAAATGAAAAACTGTTTTTT
TRBJ2-4 TRBV11-2 NA NA CASSPLRNIQYF TGTGCCAGCAGCCCCCTACGGAACATTCAGTACTTC
TRBJ1-1 TRBV5-1 NA NA CASSFFPDVMNTEAFF TGCGCCAGCAGCTTCTTTCCTGACGTTATGAACACTGAAGCTTTCTTT
TRBJ1-1 TRBV29-1 NA NA CSAQRTVMNTEAFF TGCAGCGCTCAAAGGACAGTCATGAACACTGAAGCTTTCTTT
TRBJ1-3 TRBV4-1 NA NA CASSQVGRVGFSGNTIYF TGCGCCAGCAGCCAAGTCGGCAGGGTGGGATTCTCTGGAAACACCATATATTTT
TRBJ1-1 TRBV30 TRBD1 NA CAWAGQQGTEAFF TGTGCCTGGGCGGGACAGCAAGGCACTGAAGCTTTCTTT
TRBJ2-7 TRBV11-2 TRBD2 few CASSFGGRAGEQYF TGTGCCAGCAGCTTTGGCGGGAGAGCGGGCGAGCAGTACTTC
TRBJ2-1 TRBV4-1 TRBD2 NA CASSQVRVRASGRMVYEQFF TGCGCCAGCAGCCAAGTACGTGTCCGGGCTAGCGGGAGAATGGTTTATGAGCAGTTCTTC
TRBJ2-1 TRBV4-1 NA few CASSQTNREGQFF TGCGCCAGCAGCCAGACCAACAGGGAAGGGCAGTTCTTC
TRBJ2-3 TRBV4-1 TRBD2 NA CASSQVERDGDTQYF TGCGCCAGCAGCCAAGTAGAGCGGGATGGGGATACGCAGTATTTT
TRBJ1-5 TRBV7-2 NA few CASSLVQGSNQPQHF TGTGCCAGCAGCTTAGTACAGGGTAGCAATCAGCCCCAGCATTTT
TRBJ1-5 TRBV7-9 NA NA CASRGPGGNQPQHF TGTGCCAGCAGAGGCCCGGGGGGCAATCAGCCCCAGCATTTT
TRBJ2-7 TRBV5-6 TRBD2 NA CASSRPNKRGYYEQYF TGTGCCAGCAGCCGTCCGAATAAGCGGGGGTATTACGAGCAGTACTTC
TRBJ1-4 TRBV7-2 TRBD1 few CASSLVVLAGGMQGKLFF TGTGCCAGCAGCTTAGTAGTACTAGCAGGGGGCATGCAAGGAAAACTGTTTTTT
TRBJ2-5 TRBV7-3 NA NA CASSSTGQETQYF TGTGCCAGCAGCTCCACAGGTCAAGAGACCCAGTACTTC
TRBJ2-1 TRBV6-5 TRBD2 NA CASTKTSGNNEQFF TGTGCCAGCACTAAGACTAGCGGGAACAATGAGCAGTTCTTC
TRBJ2-7 TRBV5-4 TRBD1 NA CASSLGGTGPYEQYF TGTGCCAGCAGCTTGGGCGGGACAGGACCTTACGAGCAGTACTTC
TRBJ2-1 TRBV7-9 NA NA CASSLSVSADEQFF TGTGCCAGCAGCTTATCGGTCTCTGCGGATGAGCAGTTCTTC
TRBJ1-4 TRBV23-1 TRBD1 many CASNPDRVNEKLFF TGCGCCAGCAACCCGGACAGGGTCAATGAAAAACTGTTTTTT
TRBJ2-7 TRBV30 TRBD2 NA CAWTSGRADSEQYF TGTGCCTGGACTAGCGGGAGGGCGGACTCCGAGCAGTACTTC
TRBJ1-2 TRBV11-1 NA NA CASSLVGGNYGYTF TGTGCCAGCAGCTTAGTCGGGGGGAACTATGGCTACACCTTC
TRBJ2-7 TRBV7-2 TRBD1 NA CASSLNRGRSSYEQYF TGTGCCAGCAGCTTAAACAGGGGACGAAGCTCCTACGAGCAGTACTTC
TRBJ2-1 TRBV29-1 NA few CSVWAGLNNEQFF TGCAGCGTTTGGGCAGGACTGAACAATGAGCAGTTCTTC
TRBJ1-5 TRBV6-1 NA few CASSDRLGAQHF TGTGCCAGCAGCGACAGGCTGGGGGCCCAGCATTTT
TRBJ2-3 TRBV5-1 NA NA CASSLETSSTDTQYF TGCGCCAGCAGCTTGGAAACCTCGAGCACAGATACGCAGTATTTT
TRBJ1-4 TRBV14 NA NA CASSPYIGEKLFF TGTGCCAGCAGCCCCTATATAGGGGAAAAACTGTTTTTT
TRBJ1-6 TRBV5-4 NA few CASSSGPLLVTNSPLHF TGTGCCAGCAGCTCGGGACCGCTACTAGTGACGAATTCACCCCTCCACTTT
TRBJ1-2 TRBV27 TRBD1 NA CASSSMGQVGGYTF TGTGCCAGCAGTTCCATGGGACAGGTCGGTGGCTACACCTTC
TRBJ1-6 TRBV25-1 NA NA CASSSPGRSPLHF TGTGCCAGCAGTTCTCCAGGTCGGTCACCCCTCCACTTT
TRBJ2-7 TRBV29-1 TRBD1 NA CSVGRTGSSYEQYF TGCAGCGTAGGGCGGACAGGGAGCTCCTACGAGCAGTACTTC
TRBJ2-7 TRBV6-5 NA few CASSYKGSGQYF TGTGCCAGCAGTTACAAAGGTTCTGGGCAGTACTTC
TRBJ1-1 TRBV2 NA NA CASSPWGGFTEAFF TGTGCCAGCAGTCCTTGGGGGGGCTTCACTGAAGCTTTCTTT
TRBJ2-2 TRBV2 NA NA CASSEEQGNTGELFF TGTGCCAGCAGTGAAGAACAGGGAAACACCGGGGAGCTGTTTTTT
TRBJ2-4 TRBV30 NA NA CAWSVLRLEGNIQYF TGTGCCTGGAGTGTACTACGACTAGAGGGAAACATTCAGTACTTC
TRBJ2-7 TRBV6-5 TRBD1 NA CASSSTGQGYEQYF TGTGCCAGCAGTTCCACAGGACAGGGTTACGAGCAGTACTTC
TRBJ1-5 TRBV2 NA few CASSEGAVRNQPQHF TGTGCCAGCAGTGAAGGGGCAGTTCGCAATCAGCCCCAGCATTTT
TRBJ2-1 TRBV7-7 TRBD1 NA CASSSTGAHNEQFF TGTGCTAGCAGCTCGACAGGGGCGCACAATGAGCAGTTCTTC
TRBJ2-7 TRBV7-2 TRBD2 few CASSLGGDYYEQYF TGTGCCAGCAGCTTAGGGGGGGACTACTACGAGCAGTACTTC
TRBJ2-7 TRBV30 TRBD2 NA CAWSVTGGAYEQYF TGTGCCTGGAGTGTTACGGGGGGAGCCTACGAGCAGTACTTC
TRBJ2-3 TRBV9 NA few CASSAVGTQYF TGTGCCAGCAGCGCCGTGGGGACGCAGTATTTT
TRBJ2-4 TRBV11-1 NA few CASSLQGQTNIQYF TGTGCCAGCAGCTTACAAGGACAGACGAACATTCAGTACTTC
TRBJ1-1 TRBV6-1 TRBD1 few CASRAGTGWAFF TGTGCCAGCAGGGCCGGGACAGGGTGGGCTTTCTTT
TRBJ2-3 TRBV29-1 NA few CSVHQGPMTDTQYF TGCAGCGTTCATCAGGGGCCCATGACAGATACGCAGTATTTT